Listed here are 13 T cell receptor beta chains from one sample, sequenced in a study of OX40 agonist ivuxolimab in advanced cancers. The table came from immunoSEQ multiplex PCR; TCRdb's copy has only in-frame clones and leaves some out. This sample yields over 20,000 clones, of which roughly three quarters are seen a single time; around 33% belongs to the top ten. The material was CD4+ or CD8+ T cells sorted from blood, obtained in a trial of the OX40 agonist ivuxolimab. The receptors originated from an adult with an advanced solid tumor such as melanoma, head and neck, liver or kidney cancer.

The chain uses TRBV7-2 and TRBJ2-1, with TRBD2 identical over 10 bases. The CDR3 is 15 residues long. Germline CDR1 and CDR2: SGHTA and FQGNSA. The trim removed 6 bases at V and 6 bases at J, leaving 8 bases unmatched. The DNA for the CDR3 is TGTGCCAGCAGTCCTAGCGGGAGTCTCCGCAATGAGCAGTTCTTC. Translating gives CASSPSGSLRNEQFF.

This clone was found a few times. The rearrangement uses TRBV27 and TRBJ2-7; 15 nucleotides line up with TRBD2. The trim removed 4 bases at V and 2 bases at J, leaving 6 bases unmatched. Per germline, CDR1 MNHEY and CDR2 SMNVEV (reference sequence). The CDR3 length is 17 residues. Written as DNA, the CDR3 is TGTGCCAGCAGTTCAGCCGGGACTAGCGGGAGGCCCTACGAGCAGTACTTC. As protein: CASSSAGTSGRPYEQYF.

About this clone itself: A much larger clone is a single base away; this may be a read error. Additional DNA sequences in this sample encode the identical CDR3. The V and J genes are TRBV7-9 and TRBJ1-3; 7 bases are a match to TRBD1. The CDR3 totals 15 residues. CDR1 SEHNR and CDR2 FQNEAQ come from the germline V gene (reference sequence). The J segment lost 2 bases and the V segment lost 5 bases, leaving 6 bases of the junction unmatched. The CDR3 DNA is TGTGCCAGCAGCCCCCGAACAGGGGCTGGAAACACCATATATTTT. The encoded protein is CASSPRTGAGNTIYF.

This clone was recorded once. The genes are TRBV14 and TRBJ2-7; TRBD1 matches 7 bases. The CDR3 length is 14 residues. After removal of 6 bases from V and 0 bases from J, the junction contained 5 bases not matched to a gene. The germline V gene has CDR1 SGHDN and CDR2 FVKESK. The CDR3 DNA is TGTGCCAGCAGACTGGACAGGAGCTCCTACGAGCAGTACTTC. Amino acid sequence: CASRLDRSSYEQYF. The full variable domain, in which reference TRBV14 and TRBJ2-7 provide the parts outside the CDR3, is EAGVTQFPSHSVIEKGQTVTLRCDPISGHDNLYWYRRVMGKEIKFLLHFVKESKQDESGMPNNRFLAERTGGTYSTLKVQPAELEDSGVYFCASRLDRSSYEQYFGPGTRLTVT.

The chain combines TRBV7-2 with TRBJ2-3; D remains unclear. V shed 1 base and J shed 3 bases, with 8 bases lying between them. CDR3 length: 14 residues. Germline CDR1 SGHTA, CDR2 FQGNSA. CDR3 sequence reads: CASSLGPYTDTQYF. In DNA, the CDR3 is TGTGCCAGCAGCTTAGGCCCTTATACAGATACGCAGTATTTT.

This clone was detected only a few times. The V call is TRBV5-8, the J call TRBJ1-5; 9 nucleotides match TRBD1. V lost 0 bases and J lost 0; bases outside the gene matches: 13. CDR1 and CDR2 (germline): SGHTS, YDEGEE. The CDR3 sequence is 20 residues long. This CDR3 is CASSLGGQTGTGISNQPQHF. DNA for the CDR3: TGTGCCAGCAGCTTGGGGGGCCAAACCGGGACAGGGATTAGCAATCAGCCCCAGCATTTT.

The chain carries TRBV19 and TRBJ1-1; D not resolved. With 3 bases removed from V and 1 base from J, the gap between germline ends came to 12 bases. Looked up from germline, CDR1 is LNHDA and CDR2 is SQIVND (reference sequence). This CDR3 has 15 amino acids. CDR3 region: CASSMRPGGNTEAFF. CDR3 bases: TGTGCCAGTAGTATGCGCCCCGGCGGGAACACTGAAGCTTTCTTT. Full variable domain (outside the CDR3, taken from reference TRBV19 and TRBJ1-1): DGGITQSPKYLFRKEGQNVTLSCEQNLNHDAMYWYRQDPGQGLRLIYYSQIVNDFQKGDIAEGYSVSREKKESFPLTVTSAQKNPTAFYLCASSMRPGGNTEAFFGQGTRLTVV.

This clone ranks as medium-sized. The CDR3 DNA follows: TGCGCCAGCAGCCAGAACAGTCCCCGGGGCTCCTACGAGCAGTACTTC. It codes for CASSQNSPRGSYEQYF. V is TRBV4-1 and J is TRBJ2-7; tentative D call: TRBD2 (5 bases). Trimming pared 3 bases from V and 0 bases from J, leaving 15 bases between. CDR3 length: 16 amino acids. CDR1 and CDR2 from the germline V gene are MGHRA and YSYEKL.

The gene calls are TRBV19 and TRBJ2-1, with a possible D match to TRBD1 (5 bases). Deletions cut 5 bases from V and 3 bases from J, with 11 bases between. This CDR3 has 14 amino acids. Germline V CDR1 and CDR2: LNHDA, SQIVND (reference sequence). The CDR3, as DNA: TGTGCCAGTAGTCCCGGCAGGGACTACAATGAGCAGTTCTTC. As protein: CASSPGRDYNEQFF.

The chain links TRBV7-8 to TRBJ2-1; 10 bases are a match to TRBD2. This CDR3 has 17 amino acids. CDR1 and CDR2 from the germline V gene are SGHVS and FQNEAQ. The junction had 6 bases not matched to a gene; V was cut back by 2 bases and J by 2 bases. The CDR3: CASSLWAGTSAYNEQFF. The CDR3 coding sequence is TGTGCCAGCAGCTTATGGGCCGGGACTAGCGCCTACAATGAGCAGTTCTTC.

This clone was seen once. CDR3 loop: CASHSPDPGADTQYF. CDR3 DNA sequence: TGTGCCAGTCACTCTCCGGACCCCGGGGCAGATACGCAGTATTTT. This rearrangement joins TRBV2 to TRBJ2-3; D might be TRBD2 (5 bases). V lost 9 bases and J 4 bases, leaving 20 bases between the germline ends. Germline CDR1 SNHLY, CDR2 FYNNEI. There are 15 residues in the CDR3.

The chain joins TRBV6-5 to TRBJ1-4; 7 bases are shared with TRBD1. CDR3 length equals 14 residues. V shed 5 bases and J 8 bases; nucleotides not matched to a gene: 8. Germline V lookup: CDR1 MNHEY, CDR2 SVGAGI. The CDR3 protein is CASSTTGWAEKLFF. The CDR3 DNA reads as TGTGCCAGCAGTACGACAGGGTGGGCGGAAAAACTGTTTTTT.

The rearrangement uses TRBV14 and TRBJ2-2; 7 nucleotides line up with TRBD2. Trimming cost V 0 bases and J 1 base; bases outside gene matches: 5. The CDR3 runs 17 residues. CDR1 is SGHDN and CDR2 is FVKESK in the germline V gene. CDR3 in amino acids: CASSQDYLAENTGELFF. The CDR3 DNA follows: TGTGCCAGCAGCCAAGATTACCTAGCGGAGAACACCGGGGAGCTGTTTTTT.